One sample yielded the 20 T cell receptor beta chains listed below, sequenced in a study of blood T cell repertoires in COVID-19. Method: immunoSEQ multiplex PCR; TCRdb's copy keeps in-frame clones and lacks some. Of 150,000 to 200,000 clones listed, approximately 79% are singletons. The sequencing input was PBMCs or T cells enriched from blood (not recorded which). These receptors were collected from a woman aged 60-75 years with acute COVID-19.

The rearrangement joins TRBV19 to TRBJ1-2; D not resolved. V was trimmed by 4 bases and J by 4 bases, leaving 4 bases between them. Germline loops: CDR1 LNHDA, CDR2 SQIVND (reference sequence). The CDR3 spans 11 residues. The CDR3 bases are TGTGCCAGTAGTAACGGCTATGGCTACACCTTC. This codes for CASSNGYGYTF.

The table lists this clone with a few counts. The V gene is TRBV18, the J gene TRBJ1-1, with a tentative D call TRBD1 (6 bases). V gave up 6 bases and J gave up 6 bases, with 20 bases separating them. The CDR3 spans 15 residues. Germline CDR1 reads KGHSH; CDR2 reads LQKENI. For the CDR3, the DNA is TGTGCCAGCTCCTTTCAGGGGCTGGTTCGAGCTGAAGCTTTCTTT. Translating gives CASSFQGLVRAEAFF.

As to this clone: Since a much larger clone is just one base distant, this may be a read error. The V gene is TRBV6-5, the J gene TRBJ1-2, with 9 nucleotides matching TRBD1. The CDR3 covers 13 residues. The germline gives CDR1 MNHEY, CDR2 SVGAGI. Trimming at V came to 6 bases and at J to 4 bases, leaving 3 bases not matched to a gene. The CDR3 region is CASSRDRVYGYTF. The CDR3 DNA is TGTGCCAGCAGCCGGGACAGGGTCTATGGCTACACCTTC.

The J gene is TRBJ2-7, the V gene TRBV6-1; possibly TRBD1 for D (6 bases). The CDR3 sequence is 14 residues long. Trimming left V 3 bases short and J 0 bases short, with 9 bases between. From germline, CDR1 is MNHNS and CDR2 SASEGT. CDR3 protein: CASSEVDSSYEQYV. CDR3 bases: TGTGCCAGCAGTGAGGTGGACAGCTCCTACGAGCAGTACGTC.

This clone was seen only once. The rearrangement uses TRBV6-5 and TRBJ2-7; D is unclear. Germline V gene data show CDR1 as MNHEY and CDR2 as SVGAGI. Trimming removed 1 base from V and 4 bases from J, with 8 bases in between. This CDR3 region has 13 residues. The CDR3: CASSYLGPYEQYF. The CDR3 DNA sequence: TGTGCCAGCAGTTACTTGGGCCCGTACGAGCAGTACTTC.

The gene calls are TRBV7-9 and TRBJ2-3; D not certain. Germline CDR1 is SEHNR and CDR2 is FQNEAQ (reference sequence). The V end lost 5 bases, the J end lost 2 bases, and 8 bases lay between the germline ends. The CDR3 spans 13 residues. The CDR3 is CASSQQHTDTQYF. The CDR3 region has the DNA TGTGCCAGCAGCCAACAACACACAGATACGCAGTATTTT. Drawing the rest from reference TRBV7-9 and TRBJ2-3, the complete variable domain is DTGVSQNPRHKITKRGQNVTFRCDPISEHNRLYWYRQTLGQGPEFLTYFQNEAQLEKSRLLSDRFSAERPKGSFSTLEIQRTEQGDSAMYLCASSQQHTDTQYFGPGTRLTVL.

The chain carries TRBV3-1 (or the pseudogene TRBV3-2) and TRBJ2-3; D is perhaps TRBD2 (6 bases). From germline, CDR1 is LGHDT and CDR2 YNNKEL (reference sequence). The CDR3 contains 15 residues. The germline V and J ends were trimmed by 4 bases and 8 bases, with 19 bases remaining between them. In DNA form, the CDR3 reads TGTGCCAGCAGCCCCGGGACTCTGGAGCTAGGTACGCAGTATTTT. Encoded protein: CASSPGTLELGTQYF.

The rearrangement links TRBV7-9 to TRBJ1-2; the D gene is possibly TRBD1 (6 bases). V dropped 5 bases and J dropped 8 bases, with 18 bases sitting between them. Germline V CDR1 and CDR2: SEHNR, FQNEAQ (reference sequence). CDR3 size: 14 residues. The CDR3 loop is CASSAIRDNRGYTF. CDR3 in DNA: TGTGCCAGCAGCGCCATTCGGGACAATCGAGGCTACACCTTC.

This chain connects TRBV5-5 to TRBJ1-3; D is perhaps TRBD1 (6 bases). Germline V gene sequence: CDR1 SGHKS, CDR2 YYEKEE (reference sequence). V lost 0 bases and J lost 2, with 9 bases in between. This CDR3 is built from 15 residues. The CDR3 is CASSLGQGPGNTIYF. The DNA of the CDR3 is TGTGCCAGCAGCTTGGGTCAGGGGCCTGGAAACACCATATATTTT.

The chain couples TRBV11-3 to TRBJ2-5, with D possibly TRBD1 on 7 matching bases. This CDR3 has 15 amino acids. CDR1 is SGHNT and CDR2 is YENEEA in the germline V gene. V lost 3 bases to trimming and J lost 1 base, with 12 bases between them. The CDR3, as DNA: TGTGCCAGCAGCTTGGCGGGACAGCCCCAAGAGACCCAGTACTTC. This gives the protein CASSLAGQPQETQYF.

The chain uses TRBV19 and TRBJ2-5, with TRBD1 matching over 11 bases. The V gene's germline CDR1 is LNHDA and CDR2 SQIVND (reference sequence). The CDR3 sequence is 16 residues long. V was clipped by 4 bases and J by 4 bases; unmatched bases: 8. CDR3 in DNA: TGTGCCAGTAGTACCCTTGGGACAGGGGGATCAGAGACCCAGTACTTC. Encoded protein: CASSTLGTGGSETQYF.

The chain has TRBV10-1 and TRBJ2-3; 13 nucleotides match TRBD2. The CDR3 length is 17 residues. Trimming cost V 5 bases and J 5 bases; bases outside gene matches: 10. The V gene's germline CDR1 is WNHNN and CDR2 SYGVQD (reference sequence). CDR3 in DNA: TGCGCCAGCAGTCCAAGGGGACTAGCGGGGAAAATAGATACGCAGTATTTT. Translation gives CASSPRGLAGKIDTQYF.

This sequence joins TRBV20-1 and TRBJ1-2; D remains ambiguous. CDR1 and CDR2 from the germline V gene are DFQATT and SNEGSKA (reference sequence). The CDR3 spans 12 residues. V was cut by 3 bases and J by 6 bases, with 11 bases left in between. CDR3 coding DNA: TGCAGTGCTAGTAATCACGCGGATGGCTACACCTTC. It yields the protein CSASNHADGYTF.

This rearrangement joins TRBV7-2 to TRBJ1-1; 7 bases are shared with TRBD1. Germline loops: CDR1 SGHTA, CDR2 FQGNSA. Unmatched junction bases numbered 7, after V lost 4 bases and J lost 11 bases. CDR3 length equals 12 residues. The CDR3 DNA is TGTGCCAGCAGCTGGACAGGAGGAAAGGCTTTCTTT. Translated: CASSWTGGKAFF.

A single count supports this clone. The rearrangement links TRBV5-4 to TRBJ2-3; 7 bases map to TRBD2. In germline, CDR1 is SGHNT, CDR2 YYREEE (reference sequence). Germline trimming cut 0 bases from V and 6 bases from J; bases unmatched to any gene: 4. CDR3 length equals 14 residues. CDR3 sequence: CASSLAIGGDTQYF. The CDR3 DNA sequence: TGTGCCAGCAGCTTGGCGATCGGGGGGGATACGCAGTATTTT.

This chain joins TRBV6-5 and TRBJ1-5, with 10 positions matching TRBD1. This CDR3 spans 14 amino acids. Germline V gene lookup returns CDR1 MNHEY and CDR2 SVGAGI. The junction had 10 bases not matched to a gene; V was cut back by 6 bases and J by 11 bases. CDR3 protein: CASSRGQGDSTQHF. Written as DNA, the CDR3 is TGTGCCAGCAGCCGAGGACAGGGGGATTCCACCCAGCATTTT.

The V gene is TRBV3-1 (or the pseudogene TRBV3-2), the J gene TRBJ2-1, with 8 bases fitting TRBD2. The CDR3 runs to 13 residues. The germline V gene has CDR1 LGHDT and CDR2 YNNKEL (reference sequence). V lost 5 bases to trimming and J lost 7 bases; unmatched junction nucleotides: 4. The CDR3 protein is CASSTRGGNEQFF. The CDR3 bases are TGTGCCAGCAGCACCCGGGGGGGGAATGAGCAGTTCTTC.

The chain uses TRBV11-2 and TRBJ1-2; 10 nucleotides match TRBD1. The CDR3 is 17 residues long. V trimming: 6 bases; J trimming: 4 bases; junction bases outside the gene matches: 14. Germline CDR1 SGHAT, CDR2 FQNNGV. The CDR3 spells CASRSLGGRTGGYGYTF. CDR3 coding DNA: TGTGCCAGCAGATCCCTCGGCGGGCGGACAGGGGGCTATGGCTACACCTTC.

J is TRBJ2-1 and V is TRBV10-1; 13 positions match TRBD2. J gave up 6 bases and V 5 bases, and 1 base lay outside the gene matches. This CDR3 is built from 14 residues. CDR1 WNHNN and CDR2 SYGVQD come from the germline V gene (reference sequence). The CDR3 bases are TGCGCCAGCAGTTGGACTAGCGGGAGCAATGAGCAGTTCTTC. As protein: CASSWTSGSNEQFF.

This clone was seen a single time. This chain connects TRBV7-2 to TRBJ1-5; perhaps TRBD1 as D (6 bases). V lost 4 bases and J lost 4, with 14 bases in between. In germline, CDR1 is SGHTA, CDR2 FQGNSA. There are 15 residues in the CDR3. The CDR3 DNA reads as TGTGCCAGCAGCTCCATCGGGACACCGAATCAGCCCCAGCATTTT. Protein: CASSSIGTPNQPQHF.